The present T cell receptor beta chain was sequenced within a study of vaccination and CD4 T cells after COVID-19. V lost 7 bases and J lost 1, with 10 bases in between. The CDR3 is 13 residues long. CDR1 MNHNS and CDR2 SASEGT come from the germline V gene. Study-wide points: Among reactive clones from convalescent patients, a median roughly 86% appeared only post-vaccination.

In regard to this clonotype: Its matching antigen is unknown.

With the Oncomine TCR Beta short-read assay, DNA from cultured CD4+ T cells was sequenced. Cultures of CD4+ T cells served as the source for extracting genomic DNA. One entry per CDR3 protein, called by TCRdb with MiXCR from the PCR reads. This table holds some 13,000 distinct CDR3 sequences, 35% found once. Treatment noted: roughly ten-day PBMC culture with coronavirus spike peptide pools or control peptides (ViraFEST assay). ViraFEST grew antigen-specific T cells using peptide pools, then sequenced TCRs. The chain recombines TRBV6-1 with TRBJ2-5; a possible D gene is TRBD1 (5 bases). This receptor was taken from a human donor who had recovered from COVID-19. The source material was CD4+ T cells from blood, cultured in vitro. The CDR3 sequence: CASIPGIQETQYF. The CDR3 DNA reads as TGTGCCAGCATTCCAGGGATCCAAGAGACCCAGTACTTC.